The sequence of this T cell receptor (beta chain) was determined in a study of shared clonotypes between healthy human individuals. The CDR3 sequence is 15 residues long. V lost 1 base to trimming and J lost 0 bases, with 8 bases between them. The V gene's germline CDR1 is SGHRS and CDR2 YFSETQ. Sequencing used immunoSEQ multiplex PCR; TCRdb keeps in-frame clones, though not all of them. The profile shows roughly 1,500,000 clones, about 98% of them singletons. The origin of this receptor is a man aged 30 to 45 in good health. This chain connects TRBV5-1 to TRBJ2-1; no definite D call. The sample taken for sequencing was naive CD4+ T cells sorted from blood. Subset reported: CD45RA+ positively selected. CDR3 DNA: TGCGCCAGCAGCTTGACGGTTAGCTCCTACAATGAGCAGTTCTTC. Residues: CASSLTVSSYNEQFF.